Each of the 8 T cell receptor beta chains below was sequenced from the same sample in a study of regulatory T cells in long-lasting Graves disease. Documented time point: persistent/refractory GD, antithyroid drugs over 5 years with positive TRAb. RNA extracted from PBMCs served as the sequencing template. CDR3-region Arm-PCR and iRepertoire HTBI primers produced the TCR beta libraries. TCRdb analysed the multiplex PCR reads with MiXCR anew, one entry per CDR3 protein. This repertoire shows roughly 400,000 distinct CDR3 sequences, 21% found once; its top ten account for approximately 14%. The source material was peripheral blood mononuclear cells (PBMCs), sampled when the disease was refractory, from a patient treated with antithyroid drugs. These TCRs come from a female donor with Graves disease.

This clonotype was detected many times. The chain combines TRBV30 with TRBJ2-4; 7 nucleotides agree with TRBD1. The CDR3 runs to 14 residues. V gave up 7 bases and J gave up 0 bases; unmatched junction bases: 6. Germline V gene data show CDR1 as GTSNPN and CDR2 as SVGIG (reference sequence). The CDR3 DNA reads TGTGCCTCAATAGACAGGGAAGCCAAAAACATTCAGTACTTC. This translates into CASIDREAKNIQYF. The full variable domain, completed using reference TRBV30 and TRBJ2-4, is SQTIHQWPATLVQPVGSPLSLECTVEGTSNPNLYWYRQAAGRGLQLLFYSVGIGQISSEVPQNLSASRPQDRQFILSSKKLLLSDSGFYLCASIDREAKNIQYFGAGTRLSVL.

The CDR3 DNA sequence: TGCAGCGTTGGGGACGGCGTAAGGTCGGAGACCCAGTACTTC. Translated, it gives CSVGDGVRSETQYF. The V gene is TRBV29-1, the J gene TRBJ2-5; D may match TRBD1 or TRBD2 (5 bases each). CDR3 length: 14 residues. Per the germline V gene, CDR1 is SQVTM and CDR2 is ANQGSEA. V lost 4 bases, J lost 5 bases, and 17 bases lay in between.

This clonotype was counted a few times. CDR3 loop: CASSLEGTNTDTQYF. The CDR3 nucleotides read TGCGCCAGCAGCTTGGAAGGGACCAACACAGATACGCAGTATTTT. V and J are TRBV5-1 and TRBJ2-3, with D perhaps matching TRBD1 or TRBD2 (5 bases each). The CDR3 extends over 15 amino acids. Germline V gives CDR1 SGHRS, CDR2 YFSETQ. Trimming stripped 0 bases from V and 2 bases from J, with 10 bases between.

This clonotype was detected many times. This rearrangement joins TRBV6-2 or TRBV6-3 to TRBJ1-5; D is uncertain. Germline CDR1 MNHEY, CDR2 SVGEGT. This CDR3 region has 14 residues. With 0 bases removed from V and 4 bases from J, the gap between germline ends came to 7 bases. CDR3 sequence: CASSYSQWNQPQHF. CDR3 bases: TGTGCCAGCAGTTACTCCCAGTGGAATCAGCCCCAGCATTTT.

DNA for the CDR3: TGTGCCAGCAGTTCGGGCCGCCAGGGCGGACTGAATGAGCAGTTCTTC. Its protein is CASSSGRQGGLNEQFF. The chain has TRBV6-9 and TRBJ2-1; D assignment may be TRBD1 or TRBD2 (5 bases each). The V end was cut by 4 bases, the J end by 7 bases, with 20 bases between. The V gene's germline CDR1 is MNHGY and CDR2 SVAAGI. This CDR3 is 16 amino acids long.

The sample holds many counts of this clonotype. This rearrangement joins TRBV20-1 to TRBJ2-5; maybe TRBD2 (5 bases). V was trimmed by 0 bases and J by 3 bases, leaving 11 bases between them. The CDR3 is 14 amino acids. Germline V lookup: CDR1 DFQATT, CDR2 SNEGSKA (reference sequence). The CDR3 loop is CSARDRGREETQYF. The CDR3 coding sequence is TGCAGTGCTAGAGATCGGGGTCGAGAAGAGACCCAGTACTTC.

Comments on this clonotype: At one boundary the junction diverges from the germline segment, which might be a read error. The chain employs TRBV7-8 and TRBJ2-7; TRBD2 agrees at 13 bases. This CDR3 is built from 16 residues. Germline V CDR1 and CDR2: SGHVS, FQNEAQ. Here the CDR3 DNA reads TGTGCCAGCAACTTAGCGGGACTAGCGGGAAACTACGAGCAGTACTTC. It yields the protein CASNLAGLAGNYEQYF.

This clonotype occurred many times. This chain connects TRBV28 to TRBJ2-7, with D unresolved. Germline CDR1 reads MDHEN; CDR2 reads SYDVKM. V was trimmed by 6 bases and J by 2 bases, leaving 11 bases between them. CDR3 size: 13 residues. CDR3 loop: CASRDLVTYEQYF. The CDR3 DNA reads as TGTGCCAGCAGGGACCTCGTAACCTACGAGCAGTACTTC.